The T cell receptor (beta chain) described here comes from a study of blood T cell repertoires in COVID-19. The germline V gene has CDR1 SGHRS and CDR2 YFSETQ. The V gene end was trimmed by 5 bases and the J gene end by 6 bases; junction bases not matched to a gene: 8. The CDR3 is made up of 14 amino acids. In the authors' methods: How many nucleated cells were present was estimated from reference gene primer amplification. Sequencing used immunoSEQ multiplex PCR; TCRdb keeps in-frame clones, though not all of them. D and trimming were read from the DNA, whereas the V and J calls and clone size are those reported in that table. Here the sample spans 310,000 or so clones, around 87% being singletons.

The sample comprised peripheral blood. This TCR was recovered from a woman aged 45 to 65 who had recovered from COVID-19. The rearrangement joins TRBV5-1 to TRBJ1-2, with 9 bases fitting TRBD1. This CDR3 is CASRSGQGTNGYTF. In DNA, the CDR3 is TGCGCCAGCAGGAGCGGACAGGGGACCAATGGCTACACCTTC.